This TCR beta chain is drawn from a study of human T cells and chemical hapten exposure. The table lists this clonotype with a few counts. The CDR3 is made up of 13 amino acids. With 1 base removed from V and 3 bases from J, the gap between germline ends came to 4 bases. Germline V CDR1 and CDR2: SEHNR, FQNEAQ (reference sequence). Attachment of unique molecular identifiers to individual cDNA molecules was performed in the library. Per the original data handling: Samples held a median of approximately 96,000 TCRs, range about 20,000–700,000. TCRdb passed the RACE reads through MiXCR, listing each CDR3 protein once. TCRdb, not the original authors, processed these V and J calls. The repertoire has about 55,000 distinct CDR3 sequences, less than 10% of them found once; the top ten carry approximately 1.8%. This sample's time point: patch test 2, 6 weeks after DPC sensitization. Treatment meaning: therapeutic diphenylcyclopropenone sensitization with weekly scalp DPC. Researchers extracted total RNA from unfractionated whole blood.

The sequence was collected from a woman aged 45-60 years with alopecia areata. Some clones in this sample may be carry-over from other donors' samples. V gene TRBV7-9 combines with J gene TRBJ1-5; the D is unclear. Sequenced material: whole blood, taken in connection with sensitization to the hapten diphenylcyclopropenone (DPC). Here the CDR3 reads CASSLGDNQPQHF. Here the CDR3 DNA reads TGTGCCAGCAGCTTAGGGGACAATCAGCCCCAGCATTTT.